This T cell receptor (beta chain) was documented in a study of blood T cell repertoires in COVID-19. Looked up from germline, CDR1 is MNHEY and CDR2 is SMNVEV (reference sequence). V shed 9 bases, J shed 10 bases, and the junction held 15 bases outside the gene matches. This CDR3 is built from 13 residues. Some clones are missing from TCRdb's copy, which holds only in-frame ones; the method was immunoSEQ multiplex PCR. The sample has about 110,000 clones, 75% to 85% seen once; the top ten hold 7.9%. The origin of this receptor is an older man with acute or convalescent COVID-19. The chain has TRBV27 and TRBJ2-7; 7 bases are a match to TRBD1. Specimen: peripheral blood. The chain's CDR3 is CASGGSSGTAQYF. The CDR3 DNA reads as TGTGCCAGTGGCGGATCCTCCGGGACAGCACAGTACTTC.